This TCR beta chain comes out of a study of shared clonotypes between healthy human individuals. Each subset's genomic DNA was split evenly across several immunoSEQ plates. Measured with immunoSEQ multiplex PCR; TCRdb has only the in-frame clones, and not every one. Of around 2.1 million clones in the sample, about 94% were seen once. The TCR originated in a man between 18 and 35 years old in good health. The specimen was naive CD4+ T cells sorted from blood. Subset denoted: CD45RA+ positively selected.

The CDR3 spells CASSPTAGVAEKLFF. Here the CDR3 DNA reads TGCGCCAGCAGCCCTACGGCAGGGGTAGCTGAAAAACTGTTTTTT. The J gene is TRBJ1-4, the V gene TRBV5-1, with D tentatively TRBD1 (6 bases). The CDR3 totals 15 residues. V dropped 4 bases and J dropped 7 bases, with 17 bases sitting between them. CDR1 and CDR2 (germline): SGHRS, YFSETQ. Full variable domain (remainder filled in from reference TRBV5-1 and TRBJ1-4): KAGVTQTPRYLIKTRGQQVTLSCSPISGHRSVSWYQQTPGQGLQFLFEYFSETQRNKGNFPGRFSGRQFSNSRSEMNVSTLELGDSALYLCASSPTAGVAEKLFFGSGTQLSVL.